Below, one T cell receptor (beta chain) is given with its context. Individuals drawn from under 30 US areas were roughly 18 to 95 years old. In assigning cohorts, the study relied on participant-reported clinical history. The data belong to a study of blood T cell repertoires in COVID-19. Study summary: PBMCs, B-cell-depleted T cells, or T cells were the source of the cDNA or gDNA that made up the material.

Authors' processing steps: Reference gene primer amplification gave estimated nucleated cell counts. Measured with immunoSEQ multiplex PCR; TCRdb has only the in-frame clones, and not every one. The DNA was the basis for D and trimming; V, J and clone size are from that table. This repertoire shows 400,000 to 500,000 clones, 88% found once; its top ten account for about 1.5%. CDR3 length: 19 amino acids. V was cut by 1 base and J by 0 bases, with 17 bases left in between. From germline, CDR1 is SGHKS and CDR2 YYEKEE (reference sequence). The sample taken for sequencing was PBMCs or T cells enriched from blood (not recorded which). V and J are TRBV5-5 and TRBJ1-6, with D possibly TRBD1 on 5 matching bases. The TCR comes from a woman aged 18-29 years who had been exposed to COVID-19. CDR3 sequence: CASSLTGNRFSSYNSPLHF. CDR3 in DNA: TGTGCCAGCAGCTTGACAGGAAATCGCTTCAGCTCCTATAATTCACCCCTCCACTTT. The entire variable domain, with the rest obtained from reference TRBV5-5 and TRBJ1-6, is as follows: DAGVTQSPTHLIKTRGQQVTLRCSPISGHKSVSWYQQVLGQGPQFIFQYYEKEERGRGNFPDRFSARQFPNYSSELNVNALLLGDSALYLCASSLTGNRFSSYNSPLHFGNGTRLTVT.